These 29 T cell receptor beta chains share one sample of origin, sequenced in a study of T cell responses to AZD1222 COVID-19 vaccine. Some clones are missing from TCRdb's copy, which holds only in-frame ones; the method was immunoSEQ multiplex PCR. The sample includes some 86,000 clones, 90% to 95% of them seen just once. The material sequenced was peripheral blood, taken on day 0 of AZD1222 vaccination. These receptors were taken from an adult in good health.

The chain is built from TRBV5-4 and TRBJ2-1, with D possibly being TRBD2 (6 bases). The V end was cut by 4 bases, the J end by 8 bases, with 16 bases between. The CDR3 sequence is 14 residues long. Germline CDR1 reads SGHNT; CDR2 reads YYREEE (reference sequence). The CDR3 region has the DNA TGTGCCAGCAGCCCCGGCGGAGGGTTCTATGAGCAGTTCTTC. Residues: CASSPGGGFYEQFF. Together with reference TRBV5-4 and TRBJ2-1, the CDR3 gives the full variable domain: ETGVTQSPTHLIKTRGQQVTLRCSSQSGHNTVSWYQQALGQGPQFIFQYYREEENGRGNFPPRFSGLQFPNYSSELNVNALELDDSALYLCASSPGGGFYEQFFGPGTRLTVL.

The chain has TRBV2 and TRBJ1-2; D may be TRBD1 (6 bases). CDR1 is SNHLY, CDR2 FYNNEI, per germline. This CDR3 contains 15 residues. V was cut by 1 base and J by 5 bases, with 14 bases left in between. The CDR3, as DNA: TGTGCCAGCAGTGAAGGGACAGCCGCGGTGTATGGCTACACCTTC. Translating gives CASSEGTAAVYGYTF.

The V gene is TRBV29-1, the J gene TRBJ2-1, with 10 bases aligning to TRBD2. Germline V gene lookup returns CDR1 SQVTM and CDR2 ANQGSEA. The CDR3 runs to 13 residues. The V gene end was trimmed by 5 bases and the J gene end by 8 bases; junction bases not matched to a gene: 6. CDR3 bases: TGCAGCGTTCGGGCTAGCGGGAGTCATGAGCAGTTCTTC. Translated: CSVRASGSHEQFF.

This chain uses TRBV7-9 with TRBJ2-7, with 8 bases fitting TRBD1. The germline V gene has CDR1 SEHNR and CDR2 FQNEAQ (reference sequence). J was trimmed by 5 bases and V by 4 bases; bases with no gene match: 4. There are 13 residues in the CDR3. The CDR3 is CASSSGGGHEQYF. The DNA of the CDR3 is TGTGCCAGCAGCTCAGGGGGCGGACACGAGCAGTACTTC.

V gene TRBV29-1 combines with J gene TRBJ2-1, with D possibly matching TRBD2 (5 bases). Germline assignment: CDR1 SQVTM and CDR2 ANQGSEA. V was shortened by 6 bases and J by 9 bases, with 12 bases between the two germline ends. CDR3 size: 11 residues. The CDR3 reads CSVGWEREQFF. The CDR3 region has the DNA TGCAGCGTCGGGTGGGAGCGTGAGCAGTTCTTC.

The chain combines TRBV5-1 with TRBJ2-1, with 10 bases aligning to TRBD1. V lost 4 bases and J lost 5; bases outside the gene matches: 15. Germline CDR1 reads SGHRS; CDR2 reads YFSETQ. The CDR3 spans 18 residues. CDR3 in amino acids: CASSLLPPGTGVNNEQFF. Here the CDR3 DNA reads TGCGCCAGCAGCCTTCTTCCCCCCGGGACAGGGGTGAACAATGAGCAGTTCTTC.

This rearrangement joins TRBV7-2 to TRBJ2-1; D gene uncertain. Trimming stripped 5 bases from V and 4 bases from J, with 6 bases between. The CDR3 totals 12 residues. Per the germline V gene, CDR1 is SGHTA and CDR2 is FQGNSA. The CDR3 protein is CASSVTYNEQFF. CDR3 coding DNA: TGTGCCAGCAGCGTGACATACAATGAGCAGTTCTTC.

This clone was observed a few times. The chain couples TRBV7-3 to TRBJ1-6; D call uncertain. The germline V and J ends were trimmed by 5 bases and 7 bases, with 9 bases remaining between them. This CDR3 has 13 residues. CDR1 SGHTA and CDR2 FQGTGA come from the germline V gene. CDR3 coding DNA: TGTGCCAGCAGCCCCCGGAGGAATTCACCCCTCCACTTT. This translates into CASSPRRNSPLHF.

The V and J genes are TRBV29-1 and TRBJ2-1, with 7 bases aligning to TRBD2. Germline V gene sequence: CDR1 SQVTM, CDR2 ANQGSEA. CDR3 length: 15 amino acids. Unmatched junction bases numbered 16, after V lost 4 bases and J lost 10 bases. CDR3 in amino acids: CSVAAGRNSWREQFF. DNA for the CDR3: TGCAGCGTTGCAGCCGGGAGGAACTCCTGGAGGGAGCAGTTCTTC.

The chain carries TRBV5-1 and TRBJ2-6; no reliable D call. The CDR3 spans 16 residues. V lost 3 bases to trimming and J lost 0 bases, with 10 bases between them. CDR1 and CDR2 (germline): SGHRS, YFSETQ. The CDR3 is CASSSPQISGANVLTF. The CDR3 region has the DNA TGCGCCAGCAGCTCCCCGCAAATCTCTGGGGCCAACGTCCTGACTTTC.

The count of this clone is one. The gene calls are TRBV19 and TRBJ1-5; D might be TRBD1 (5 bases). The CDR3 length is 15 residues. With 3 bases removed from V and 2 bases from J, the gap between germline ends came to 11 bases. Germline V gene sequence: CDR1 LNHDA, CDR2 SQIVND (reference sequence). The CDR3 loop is CASSIWGVGNQPQHF. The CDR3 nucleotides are TGTGCCAGTAGTATTTGGGGCGTGGGCAATCAGCCCCAGCATTTT.

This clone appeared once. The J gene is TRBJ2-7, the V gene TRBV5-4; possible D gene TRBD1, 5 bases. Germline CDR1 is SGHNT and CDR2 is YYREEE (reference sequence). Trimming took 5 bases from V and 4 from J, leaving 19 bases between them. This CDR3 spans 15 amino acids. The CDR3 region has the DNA TGTGCCAGCAGTTCAGCCGGTAGGGCAGGGTACGAGCAGTACTTC. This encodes CASSSAGRAGYEQYF. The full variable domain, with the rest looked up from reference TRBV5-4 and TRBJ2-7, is ETGVTQSPTHLIKTRGQQVTLRCSSQSGHNTVSWYQQALGQGPQFIFQYYREEENGRGNFPPRFSGLQFPNYSSELNVNALELDDSALYLCASSSAGRAGYEQYFGPGTRLTVT.

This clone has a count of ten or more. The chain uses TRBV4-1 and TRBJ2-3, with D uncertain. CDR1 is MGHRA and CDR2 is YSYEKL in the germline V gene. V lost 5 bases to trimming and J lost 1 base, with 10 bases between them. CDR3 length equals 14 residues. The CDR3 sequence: CASSNPFGTDTQYF. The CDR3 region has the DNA TGCGCCAGCAGCAATCCTTTTGGCACAGATACGCAGTATTTT.

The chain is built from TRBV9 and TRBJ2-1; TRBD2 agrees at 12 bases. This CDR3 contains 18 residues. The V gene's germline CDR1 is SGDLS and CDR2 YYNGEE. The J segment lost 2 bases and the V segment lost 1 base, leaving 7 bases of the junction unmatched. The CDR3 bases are TGTGCCAGCAGCGTAACGACGTCTAGCGGGAGGGCCTACAATGAGCAGTTCTTC. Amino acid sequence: CASSVTTSSGRAYNEQFF.

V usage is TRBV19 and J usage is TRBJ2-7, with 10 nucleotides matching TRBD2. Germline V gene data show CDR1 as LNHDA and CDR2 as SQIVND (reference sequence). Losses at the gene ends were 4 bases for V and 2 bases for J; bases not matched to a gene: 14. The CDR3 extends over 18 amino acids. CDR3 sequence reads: CASSTHPPGLASPYEQYF. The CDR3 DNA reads TGTGCCAGTAGTACACACCCCCCGGGACTAGCGAGCCCCTACGAGCAGTACTTC.

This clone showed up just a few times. The chain's CDR3 is CASYRDANTEAFF. Written as DNA, the CDR3 is TGTGCCAGTTACAGGGATGCCAACACTGAAGCTTTCTTT. V and J are TRBV2 and TRBJ1-1; the D gene is possibly TRBD1 (6 bases). CDR1 and CDR2 (germline): SNHLY, FYNNEI. Trimming cost V 9 bases and J 2 bases, with 13 bases left between them. CDR3 length equals 13 residues.

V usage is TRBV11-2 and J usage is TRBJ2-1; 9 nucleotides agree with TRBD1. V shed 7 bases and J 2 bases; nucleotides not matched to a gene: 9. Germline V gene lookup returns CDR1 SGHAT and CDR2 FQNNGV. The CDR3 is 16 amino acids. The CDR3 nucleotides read TGTGCCAGCACCCCGTACAGGGACAGGGCCTACAATGAGCAGTTCTTC. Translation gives CASTPYRDRAYNEQFF.

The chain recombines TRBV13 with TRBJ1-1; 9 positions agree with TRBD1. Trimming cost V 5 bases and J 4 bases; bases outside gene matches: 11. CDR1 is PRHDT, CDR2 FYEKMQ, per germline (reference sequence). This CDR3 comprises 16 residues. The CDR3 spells CASSPTGTGRGTEAFF. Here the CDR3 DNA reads TGTGCCAGCAGCCCAACCGGGACAGGGAGGGGCACTGAAGCTTTCTTT.

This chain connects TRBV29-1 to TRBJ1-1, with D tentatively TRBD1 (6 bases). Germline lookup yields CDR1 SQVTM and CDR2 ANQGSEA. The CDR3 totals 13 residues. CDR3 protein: CSASGHMNTEAFF. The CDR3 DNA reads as TGCAGTGCGTCGGGACACATGAACACTGAAGCTTTCTTT. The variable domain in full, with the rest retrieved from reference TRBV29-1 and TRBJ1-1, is SAVISQKPSRDICQRGTSLTIQCQVDSQVTMMFWYRQQPGQSLTLIATANQGSEATYESGFVIDKFPISRPNLTFSTLTVSNMSPEDSSIYLCSASGHMNTEAFFGQGTRLTVV.

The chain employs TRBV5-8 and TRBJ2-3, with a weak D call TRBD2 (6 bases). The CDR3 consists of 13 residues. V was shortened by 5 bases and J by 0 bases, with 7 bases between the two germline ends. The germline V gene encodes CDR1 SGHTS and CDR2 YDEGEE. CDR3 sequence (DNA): TGTGCCAGCAGGCGGGACAGCACAGATACGCAGTATTTT. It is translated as CASRRDSTDTQYF.

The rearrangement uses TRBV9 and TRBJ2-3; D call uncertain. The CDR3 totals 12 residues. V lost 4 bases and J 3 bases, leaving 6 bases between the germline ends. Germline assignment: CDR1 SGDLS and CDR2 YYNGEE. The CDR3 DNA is TGTGCCAGCAGCAACAGAACAGATACGCAGTATTTT. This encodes CASSNRTDTQYF.

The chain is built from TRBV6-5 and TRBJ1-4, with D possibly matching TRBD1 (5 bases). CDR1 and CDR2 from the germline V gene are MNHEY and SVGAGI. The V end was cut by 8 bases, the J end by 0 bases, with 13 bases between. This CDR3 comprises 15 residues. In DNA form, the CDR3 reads TGTGCCAGCGCCGAGGGGACTGCAACTAATGAAAAACTGTTTTTT. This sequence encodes CASAEGTATNEKLFF.

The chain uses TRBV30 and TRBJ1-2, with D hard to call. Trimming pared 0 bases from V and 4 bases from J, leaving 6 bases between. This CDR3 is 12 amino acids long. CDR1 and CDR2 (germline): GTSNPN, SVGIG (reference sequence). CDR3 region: CAWSVQIYGYTF. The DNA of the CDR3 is TGTGCCTGGAGTGTACAGATCTATGGCTACACCTTC.

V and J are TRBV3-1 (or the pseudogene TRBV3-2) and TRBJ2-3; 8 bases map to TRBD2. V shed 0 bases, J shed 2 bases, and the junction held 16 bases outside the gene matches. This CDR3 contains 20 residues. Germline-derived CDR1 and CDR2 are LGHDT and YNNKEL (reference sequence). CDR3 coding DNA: TGTGCCAGCAGCCAAGATAGCGGGACAACCTTTGGGGACGTCACAGATACGCAGTATTTT. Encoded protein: CASSQDSGTTFGDVTDTQYF.

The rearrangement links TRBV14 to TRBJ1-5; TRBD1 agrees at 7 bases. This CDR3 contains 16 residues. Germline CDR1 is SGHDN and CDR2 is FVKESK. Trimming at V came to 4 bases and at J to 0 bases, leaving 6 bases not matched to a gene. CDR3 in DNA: TGTGCCAGCAGCCGAGGGACAGTTTTTAGCAATCAGCCCCAGCATTTT. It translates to CASSRGTVFSNQPQHF.

The CDR3 loop reads CAWSLARDNQPQHF. The CDR3 region has the DNA TGTGCCTGGAGTCTCGCCCGGGACAATCAGCCCCAGCATTTT. The chain employs TRBV30 and TRBJ1-5; D remains ambiguous. The CDR3 sequence is 14 residues long. Germline CDR1 GTSNPN, CDR2 SVGIG (reference sequence). The V end lost 2 bases, the J end lost 3 bases, and 11 bases lay between the germline ends.

CDR3: CASSLPGGFNEQFF. Written as DNA, the CDR3 is TGCGCCAGCAGCCTTCCAGGGGGCTTCAATGAGCAGTTCTTC. V usage is TRBV4-1 and J usage is TRBJ2-1; 8 bases are shared with TRBD1. There are 14 residues in the CDR3. Germline CDR1 reads MGHRA; CDR2 reads YSYEKL. Trimming took 4 bases from V and 6 from J; bases not matched to a gene: 5.

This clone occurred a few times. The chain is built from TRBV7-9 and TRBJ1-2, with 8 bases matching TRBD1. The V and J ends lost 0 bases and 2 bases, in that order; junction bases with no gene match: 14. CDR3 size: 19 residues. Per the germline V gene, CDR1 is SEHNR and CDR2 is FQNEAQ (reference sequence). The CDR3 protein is CASSLALGTGRPINYGYTF. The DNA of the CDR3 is TGTGCCAGCAGCTTAGCGCTCGGGACAGGCCGACCAATAAACTATGGCTACACCTTC. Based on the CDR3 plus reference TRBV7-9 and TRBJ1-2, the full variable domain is DTGVSQNPRHKITKRGQNVTFRCDPISEHNRLYWYRQTLGQGPEFLTYFQNEAQLEKSRLLSDRFSAERPKGSFSTLEIQRTEQGDSAMYLCASSLALGTGRPINYGYTFGSGTRLTVV.

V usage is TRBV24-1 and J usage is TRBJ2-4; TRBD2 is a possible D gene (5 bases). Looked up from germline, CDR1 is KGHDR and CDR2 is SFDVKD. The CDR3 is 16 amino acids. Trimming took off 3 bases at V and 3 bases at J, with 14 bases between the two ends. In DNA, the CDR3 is TGTGCCACCAGTGATCGAGGGAGTGGTGGCAAAAACATTCAGTACTTC. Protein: CATSDRGSGGKNIQYF.